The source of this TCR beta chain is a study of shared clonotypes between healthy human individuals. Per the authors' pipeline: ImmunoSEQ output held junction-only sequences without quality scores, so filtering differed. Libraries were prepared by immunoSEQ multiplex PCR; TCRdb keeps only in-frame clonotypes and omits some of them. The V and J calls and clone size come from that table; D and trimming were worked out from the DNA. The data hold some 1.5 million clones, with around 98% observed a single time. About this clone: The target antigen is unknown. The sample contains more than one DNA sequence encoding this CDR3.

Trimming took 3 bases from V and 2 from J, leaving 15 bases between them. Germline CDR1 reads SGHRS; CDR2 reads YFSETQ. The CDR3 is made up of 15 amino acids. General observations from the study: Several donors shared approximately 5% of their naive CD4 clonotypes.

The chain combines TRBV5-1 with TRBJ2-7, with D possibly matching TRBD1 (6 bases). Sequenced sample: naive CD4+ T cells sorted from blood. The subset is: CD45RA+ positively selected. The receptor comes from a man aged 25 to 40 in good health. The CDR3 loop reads CASSYQGKGAYEQYF. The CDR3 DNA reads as TGCGCCAGCAGCTACCAGGGGAAAGGTGCCTACGAGCAGTACTTC.